The clone carrying this T cell receptor (beta chain) was found once. Its specificity is not known. This sample was taken from a study of memory CD4+ T cells and cytomegalovirus serostatus. At the level of the study: Donors were healthy Belgian adults, 9 CMV seropositive and roughly 25 seronegative.

General observations from the study: The CMV-associated TCR signature appears largely within the CD4+ memory repertoire. Each of 65 to 75 CMV-associated TCRbeta sequences occurred in one to five individuals.

Sequencing used immunoSEQ multiplex PCR; TCRdb keeps in-frame clones, though not all of them. This sample carries tens of thousands of clones, about three quarters of them seen once, and the ten largest clones take about 4.7%. This CDR3 contains 15 residues. V was trimmed by 2 bases and J by 1 base, leaving 12 bases between them. Germline lookup yields CDR1 SGHRS and CDR2 YFSETQ. The sort gate was single viable CD3+CD4+CD8-CD45RO+ cells for memory CD4+ T cells. CD4+ T cells were isolated by positive magnetic selection. V and J are TRBV5-1 and TRBJ1-1; tentative D call: TRBD1 (5 bases). The sample taken for sequencing was memory CD4+ T cells from blood. The TCR sequence derives from an adult in good health and CMV-seropositive. The CDR3 DNA sequence: TGCGCCAGCAGCTTCCAGGGCCCGCCGAACACTGAAGCTTTCTTT. Translation gives CASSFQGPPNTEAFF. Full variable domain (remainder filled in from reference TRBV5-1 and TRBJ1-1): KAGVTQTPRYLIKTRGQQVTLSCSPISGHRSVSWYQQTPGQGLQFLFEYFSETQRNKGNFPGRFSGRQFSNSRSEMNVSTLELGDSALYLCASSFQGPPNTEAFFGQGTRLTVV.